This is a list of T cell receptor beta chains from one sample in a study of T-cell reconstitution after alpha-beta-depleted transplantation in children. TCRdb analysed the PCR reads with MiXCR anew, one entry per CDR3 protein. The sample shows hundreds of thousands of distinct CDR3 sequences, roughly 15% of them seen only once. The sequencing here drew on PBMCs from the stem cell graft donor, taken from the stem cell graft. The source of these receptors is a human donor who donated a stem cell graft to a child with acute myeloid leukemia. The CDR3 runs from the conserved cysteine through the conserved F or W. D genes are given only for firm matches. Clone size is not always given. Where it is, it says once, few, many or a class for expanded clones.

NA	TRBV20-1	TRBJ1-2	many	TGCAGTGCTAGTCGGGACACCTATGGCTACACCTTC	CSASRDTYGYTF
TRBD2	TRBV20-1	TRBJ2-3	many	TGCAGTGCTAGGTCTCTAGCGGGGGGGTGGGCAGATACGCAGTATTTT	CSARSLAGGWADTQYF
NA	TRBV29-1	TRBJ1-5	many	TGCAGCGTTGAAGTAGGGGGGAGCAATCAGCCCCAGCATTTT	CSVEVGGSNQPQHF
NA	TRBV5-1	TRBJ2-3	few	TGCGCCAGCAGCGAGCCCACAGGAGGGGGCGATACGCAGTATTTT	CASSEPTGGGDTQYF
NA	TRBV7-9	TRBJ1-1	many	TGTGCCAGCGAATTAGGGGGGACGGGTCGACGGACTGAAGCTTTCTTT	CASELGGTGRRTEAFF
NA	TRBV13	TRBJ2-5	NA	TGTGCCAGCAGCAAGGGGTTACAGACCCAGTACTTC	CASSKGLQTQYF
NA	TRBV7-9	TRBJ1-6	NA	TGTGCCAGCAGCCTGTCGGGAGTGAGATCACCCCTCCACTTT	CASSLSGVRSPLHF
NA	TRBV7-2	TRBJ2-5	many	TGTGCCAGCAGCCCTATGTCGGAGACCCAGTACTTC	CASSPMSETQYF
NA	TRBV29-1	TRBJ2-3	many	TGCAGCGTTCGAGGGGCCACAGATACGCAGTATTTT	CSVRGATDTQYF
NA	TRBV7-2	TRBJ1-6	NA	TGTGCCAGCAGCTGGGGGGCGGCAAATGATTCACCCCTCCACTTT	CASSWGAANDSPLHF
TRBD1	TRBV6-2/TRBV6-3	TRBJ2-2	few	TGTGCCAGCAGCCATCCCGGGACAGATACCGGGGAGCTGTTTTTT	CASSHPGTDTGELFF
NA	TRBV7-2	TRBJ2-2	many	TGTGCCAGCCCCCATCGCACCGGGGAGCTGTTTTTT	CASPHRTGELFF
TRBD1	TRBV20-1	TRBJ2-7	NA	TGCAGTGCTAGCCCCCTGGGAACAGGGGACCACGAGCAGTACTTC	CSASPLGTGDHEQYF
NA	TRBV20-1	TRBJ1-5	many	TGCAGTGCTGCCCCCGGGGGGCAAGTAAATCAGCCCCAGCATTTT	CSAAPGGQVNQPQHF
NA	TRBV7-2	TRBJ2-1	NA	TGTGCCAGCAGCGACCCCCCGAGGGGGAGTGAGTTCTTC	CASSDPPRGSEFF
NA	TRBV10-3	TRBJ2-7	NA	TGTGCCGCCGGAACAGAAGACTCCTACGAGCAGTACTTC	CAAGTEDSYEQYF
NA	TRBV7-9	TRBJ2-7	few	TGTGCCAGCAGCTTCGACTACGAGCAGTACTTC	CASSFDYEQYF
NA	TRBV12-3/TRBV12-4	TRBJ1-5	few	TGTGCCAGCAGTTTAGGCACTTTTAATCAGCCCCAGCATTTT	CASSLGTFNQPQHF
NA	TRBV12-3/TRBV12-4	TRBJ2-7	NA	TGTGCCAGCAGTACCCGCCCCGGTCGTACCGAGCAGTACTTC	CASSTRPGRTEQYF
TRBD1	TRBV5-1	TRBJ2-1	many	TGCGCCAGCAGCTTGAAGGGGGCAGAGCAGTTCTTC	CASSLKGAEQFF
TRBD2	TRBV20-1	TRBJ2-3	few	TGCAGTGCTATGAGGTCGCGGGGGGGGGCAGATACGCAGTATTTT	CSAMRSRGGADTQYF
NA	TRBV6-5	TRBJ2-6	few	TGTGCCAGCAGTTACGGGGCCCTCTCTGGGGCCAACGTCCTGACTTTC	CASSYGALSGANVLTF
NA	TRBV7-3	TRBJ2-3	NA	TGTGCCAGCAGCTTCACCCCGGGACTTGCCAGAGATACGCAGTATTTT	CASSFTPGLARDTQYF
TRBD2	TRBV9	TRBJ2-2	NA	TGTGCCAGCAGCCCCCGCCTCACTAGCGGGGGGGCCGCCGGGGAGCTGTTTTTT	CASSPRLTSGGAAGELFF
TRBD2	TRBV19	TRBJ2-3	NA	TGTGCCAGTAGTATAGGAGAGCGGGGGGCCTGGGATACGCAGTATTTT	CASSIGERGAWDTQYF
NA	TRBV12-3/TRBV12-4	TRBJ1-5	NA	TGTGCCAGCAGTCCCCGGACAGAAAGTCGCAATCAGCCCCAGCATTTT	CASSPRTESRNQPQHF
NA	TRBV4-3	TRBJ1-4	NA	TGCGCCAGCAGCCAAGCCCGGTACAGGGCCGGTCAACTGTTTTTT	CASSQARYRAGQLFF
NA	TRBV7-9	TRBJ2-2	few	TGTGCCAGCAGCTCCCCTCCTAGGGTCAAGAACACCGGGGAGCTGTTTTTT	CASSSPPRVKNTGELFF
NA	TRBV29-1	TRBJ2-3	many	TGCAGCGTTGACCGGGCCCTTGCGCAGTATTTT	CSVDRALAQYF
NA	TRBV20-1	TRBJ1-2	few	TGCAGTGCTAGTGCAACCAGGGCCAACTATGGCTACACCTTC	CSASATRANYGYTF
TRBD1	TRBV13	TRBJ1-5	NA	TGTGCCAGCAGCCCTCGAGGACAGGGCAATCAGCCCCAGCATTTT	CASSPRGQGNQPQHF
NA	TRBV20-1	TRBJ1-6	few	TGCAGTGCTAGTATTACAGGAAGAAATTCACCCCTCCACTTT	CSASITGRNSPLHF
NA	TRBV6-2/TRBV6-3	TRBJ2-7	NA	TGTGCCAGCAGTTACCCAGTGGCCGGGACTGGGACCTACGAGCAGTACTTC	CASSYPVAGTGTYEQYF
TRBD2	TRBV20-1	TRBJ2-7	few	TGCAGTGCTAGAGTGAGCGGGGGGAGCTACGAGCAGTACTTC	CSARVSGGSYEQYF
NA	TRBV20-1	TRBJ1-1	many	TGCAGTGCTTACCATGGCAGGGCGAACACTGAAGCTTTCTTT	CSAYHGRANTEAFF
NA	TRBV25-1	TRBJ2-5	few	TGTGCCAGCAGTGAATATTTTTCACAGCAAGAGACCCAGTACTTC	CASSEYFSQQETQYF
TRBD1	TRBV7-2	TRBJ2-3	few	TGTGCCAGCAGCTTAGGGACAGGGACCCCCGGCCGTCAGTATTTT	CASSLGTGTPGRQYF
NA	TRBV9	TRBJ1-2	NA	TGTGCCAGCAGCGTAGCCCAGGGTCCCTATGGCTACACCTTC	CASSVAQGPYGYTF
NA	TRBV20-1	TRBJ2-7	many	TGCAGTGTAGATATGAGACTGAACGGTTCTTACGAGCAGTACTTC	CSVDMRLNGSYEQYF
NA	TRBV29-1	TRBJ2-2	NA	TGCAGCGTTGAAGGTCAGGGGTCCGGGGAGCTGTTTTTT	CSVEGQGSGELFF
NA	TRBV20-1	TRBJ1-5	few	TGCTGTGCTGGGGGCCGAGACAGCTACAATCAGCCCCAGCATTTT	CCAGGRDSYNQPQHF
NA	TRBV24-1	TRBJ1-5	many	TGTGCCACCAGTGATCGACAGCTCAATCAGCCCCAGCATTTT	CATSDRQLNQPQHF
NA	TRBV7-2	TRBJ1-2	NA	TGTGCCAGCAGCTTGGGTCCTCGGGTAGATAGCTATGGCTACACCTTC	CASSLGPRVDSYGYTF
TRBD1	TRBV20-1	TRBJ1-5	few	TGCAGTGCTAGCAACAGGGGGCGCGGCAATCAGCCCCAGCATTTT	CSASNRGRGNQPQHF
NA	TRBV24-1	TRBJ1-1	few	TGTGCCACCAGCACAGTGGGTAGGCGTGAAGCTTTCTTT	CATSTVGRREAFF
TRBD2	TRBV20-1	TRBJ2-1	many	TGCAGTGCTAGAAGCCCCGGACTAGCGGATTCCTACAATGAGCAGTTCTTC	CSARSPGLADSYNEQFF
TRBD1	TRBV7-9	TRBJ1-4	NA	TGTGCCAGCAGCTCTGGGACAGGGGGGCAAAAACTGTTTTTT	CASSSGTGGQKLFF
TRBD1	TRBV5-1	TRBJ1-1	many	TGCGCCAGCAGTAGGACAGGGGAGTTCCCTGAAGCTTTCTTT	CASSRTGEFPEAFF
TRBD2	TRBV7-2	TRBJ2-3	few	TGTGCCAGCAGCTTAGAAGCGGGGCGGACAGATACGCAGTATTTT	CASSLEAGRTDTQYF
TRBD1	TRBV20-1	TRBJ2-5	many	TGCAGTGCTAGAGCGTGGCAGGGGGAAGAGACCCAGTACTTC	CSARAWQGEETQYF
NA	TRBV6-1	TRBJ1-3	NA	TGTGCCAGCAGCCCCCTGGGGCTAGGAAACACCATATATTTT	CASSPLGLGNTIYF
NA	TRBV11-2	TRBJ2-5	NA	TGTGCCAGCAGCTCTCAAGGGGCAGGCGGTCAAGAGACCCAGTACTTC	CASSSQGAGGQETQYF
NA	TRBV29-1	TRBJ1-4	many	TGCAGCGTTTTCGGACCATCGGATGAAAAACTGTTTTTT	CSVFGPSDEKLFF
TRBD2	TRBV12-3/TRBV12-4	TRBJ2-7	NA	TGTGCCAGCAGTCAGACTAGCGGGGGGGCCCACGAGCAGTACTTC	CASSQTSGGAHEQYF
NA	TRBV12-3/TRBV12-4	TRBJ2-1	few	TGTGCCAGCACCACTTCCGGACTACACTACAATGAGCAGTTCTTC	CASTTSGLHYNEQFF
TRBD1	TRBV15	TRBJ1-5	few	TGTGCCACCAGCAGAAAAGGGGGCGCTAATCAGCCCCAGCATTTT	CATSRKGGANQPQHF
NA	TRBV7-2	TRBJ1-4	NA	TGTGCCAGCAGCTGGGTCGACTCAACTAATGAAAAACTGTTTTTT	CASSWVDSTNEKLFF
NA	TRBV11-2	TRBJ1-6	few	TGTGCCAGCAGCCAATCGGGCGGCTCACCCCTCCACTTT	CASSQSGGSPLHF
NA	TRBV20-1	TRBJ2-5	many	TGCAGTGCTAGAGAAAAGGGTCTCCAAGAGACCCAGTACTTC	CSAREKGLQETQYF
TRBD1	TRBV5-1	TRBJ2-5	many	TGCGCCAGCAGCAGGGACAGGGTGGAGACCCAGTACTTC	CASSRDRVETQYF